A single sample gave rise to the 22 T cell receptor beta chains below, sequenced in a study of T-cell reconstitution after alpha-beta-depleted transplantation in children. Unique molecular identifiers tagged the TCRbeta library. One entry per CDR3 protein results from TCRdb running MiXCR on the PCR reads. The table records roughly 570,000 distinct CDR3 sequences, over 20% of them present only once. The sequencing here drew on PBMCs, taken before TCRalphabeta/CD19-depleted stem cell transplant. These receptors originate from a boy under three years old with Wiskott-Aldrich syndrome, due to receive a stem cell transplant.

The chain is built from TRBV5-6 and TRBJ2-7, with 7 nucleotides matching TRBD2. This CDR3 spans 16 amino acids. Per the germline V gene, CDR1 is SGHDT and CDR2 is YYEEEE. The V and J ends lost 0 bases and 0 bases, in that order; junction bases with no gene match: 6. The CDR3 loop is CASSLGVTSYSYEQYF. The DNA for the CDR3 is TGTGCCAGCAGCTTGGGAGTGACTAGCTACTCCTACGAGCAGTACTTC. The whole variable domain, filled in from reference TRBV5-6 and TRBJ2-7, reads DAGVTQSPTHLIKTRGQQVTLRCSPKSGHDTVSWYQQALGQGPQFIFQYYEEEERQRGNFPDRFSGHQFPNYSSELNVNALLLGDSALYLCASSLGVTSYSYEQYFGPGTRLTVT.

V is TRBV5-6 and J is TRBJ2-3; D is undetermined. V lost 3 bases and J 4 bases, leaving 9 bases between the germline ends. The CDR3 sequence is 13 residues long. CDR1 and CDR2 from the germline V gene are SGHDT and YYEEEE. The CDR3 DNA sequence: TGTGCCAGCAGCTCCGTGGGCCCAGATACGCAGTATTTT. Protein sequence: CASSSVGPDTQYF. Full variable domain (rest looked up from reference TRBV5-6 and TRBJ2-3): DAGVTQSPTHLIKTRGQQVTLRCSPKSGHDTVSWYQQALGQGPQFIFQYYEEEERQRGNFPDRFSGHQFPNYSSELNVNALLLGDSALYLCASSSVGPDTQYFGPGTRLTVL.

Comments on this clonotype: No conserved phenylalanine or tryptophan is present at the end of the CDR3, so a read error is the likely explanation. The chain has TRBV5-1 and TRBJ2-7; 10 bases are a match to TRBD2. Germline V lookup: CDR1 SGHRS, CDR2 YFSETQ. The ends lost 4 bases at V and 2 bases at J; junction bases unmatched: 3. The CDR3 has 14 residues. CDR3 coding DNA: TGCGCCAGCAGCGTAGGACTAGCGGCCTACGAGCAGTACTCC. It yields the protein CASSVGLAAYEQYS.

Turning to this clonotype: At one boundary the junction diverges from the germline segment, which might be a read error. The J gene is TRBJ2-5, the V gene TRBV29-1; 10 positions agree with TRBD1. The CDR3 consists of 11 residues. From germline, CDR1 is SQVTM and CDR2 ANQGSEA. CDR3 loop: CTVTGQGTLFF. The CDR3 DNA reads as TGCACCGTCACGGGACAGGGGACCCTGTTCTTC.

The chain joins TRBV5-1 to TRBJ2-2, with D possibly matching TRBD1 (6 bases). This CDR3 is built from 14 residues. In germline, CDR1 is SGHRS, CDR2 YFSETQ. Between the trimmed V and J ends, which lost 4 bases and 1 base, there was a span of 8 bases. The CDR3 bases are TGCGCCAGCAGCGCACAGGGGAACACCGGGGAGCTGTTTTTT. This translates into CASSAQGNTGELFF.

This clonotype was observed a few times. V gene TRBV10-3 combines with J gene TRBJ2-2, with TRBD2 matching 10 bases. Trimming cost V 3 bases and J 3 bases; bases outside gene matches: 10. There are 18 residues in the CDR3. Looked up from germline, CDR1 is ENHRY and CDR2 is SYGVKD. As DNA, the CDR3 is TGTGCCATCAGTGAAAGAGCTAGCGGGAGCCGCGACACCGGGGAGCTGTTTTTT. Residues: CAISERASGSRDTGELFF.

V usage is TRBV4-2 and J usage is TRBJ1-2; the match to TRBD1 covers 10 bases. The germline gives CDR1 LGHNA, CDR2 YNFKEQ. The CDR3 has 15 residues. J gave up 8 bases and V 5 bases, and 11 bases lay outside the gene matches. CDR3 sequence reads: CASSERTGGLNGYTF. DNA for the CDR3: TGTGCCAGCAGCGAACGGACAGGGGGTTTGAACGGCTACACCTTC.

This clonotype was counted a few times. The chain carries TRBV5-1 and TRBJ1-1; 7 bases line up with TRBD1. Unmatched junction bases numbered 10, after V lost 7 bases and J lost 4 bases. Germline assignment: CDR1 SGHRS and CDR2 YFSETQ. The CDR3 runs to 14 residues. The CDR3 reads CASFTGDGFTEAFF. The DNA for the CDR3 is TGCGCCAGCTTTACAGGGGATGGGTTCACTGAAGCTTTCTTT.

The chain links TRBV20-1 to TRBJ2-1, with D possibly matching TRBD2 (5 bases). V dropped 1 base and J dropped 10 bases, with 20 bases sitting between them. Germline V gene sequence: CDR1 DFQATT, CDR2 SNEGSKA (reference sequence). There are 15 residues in the CDR3. CDR3 protein: CSARGVGVLQREQFF. The CDR3 DNA is TGCAGTGCTAGAGGGGTCGGGGTTCTGCAAAGGGAGCAGTTCTTC.

V and J are TRBV3-1 and TRBJ2-3, with a weak D call TRBD2 (6 bases). V lost 1 base and J 0 bases, leaving 11 bases between the germline ends. Germline V gene data show CDR1 as LGHDT and CDR2 as YNNKEL (reference sequence). CDR3 length equals 16 residues. CDR3 sequence: CASSQGFGGSTDTQYF. The CDR3 bases are TGTGCCAGCAGCCAAGGCTTCGGAGGGAGCACAGATACGCAGTATTTT.

The chain employs TRBV5-1 and TRBJ2-7; D gene unclear. The CDR3 loop spans 14 amino acids. Per germline, CDR1 SGHRS and CDR2 YFSETQ. Trimming took 0 bases from V and 2 from J, leaving 9 bases between them. CDR3 coding DNA: TGCGCCAGCAGCTTGGGAAAGACGACCTACGAGCAGTACTTC. Translation: CASSLGKTTYEQYF.

This clonotype was observed a few times. This CDR3 reads CASSLWLAGAEQFF. CDR3 bases: TGTGCCAGCAGTTTGTGGCTAGCGGGAGCCGAGCAGTTCTTC. V gene TRBV28 combines with J gene TRBJ2-1, with 10 bases lining up with TRBD2. V was pared by 3 bases and J by 10 bases, with 6 bases of the junction left unmatched. This CDR3 comprises 14 residues. CDR1 MDHEN and CDR2 SYDVKM come from the germline V gene.

This clonotype has only a few counts. The chain has TRBV7-8 and TRBJ1-1; a possible D gene is TRBD1 (5 bases). The germline CDR1 and CDR2 sequences are SGHVS and FQNEAQ. This CDR3 contains 13 residues. Trimming took off 2 bases at V and 6 bases at J, with 10 bases between the two ends. The CDR3 DNA reads as TGTGCCAGCAGCTTAACAGGAGAAGCTGAAGCTTTCTTT. Translating gives CASSLTGEAEAFF.

In DNA, the CDR3 is TGCAGTGCTCCCCGGGGTTTTTCGTGGGAGACCCAGTACTTC. Translation gives CSAPRGFSWETQYF. The chain employs TRBV20-1 and TRBJ2-5; D may be TRBD2 (5 bases). The CDR3 is made up of 14 amino acids. Trimming left V 5 bases short and J 5 bases short, with 18 bases between. In germline, CDR1 is DFQATT, CDR2 SNEGSKA (reference sequence).

The chain employs TRBV7-9 and TRBJ2-1, with TRBD2 identical over 8 bases. From germline, CDR1 is SEHNR and CDR2 FQNEAQ (reference sequence). The CDR3 totals 16 residues. V lost 3 bases, J lost 6 bases, and 10 bases stayed unmatched. The CDR3 here is CASSFLGREVSNEQFF. The CDR3 DNA follows: TGTGCCAGCAGCTTTCTGGGGCGGGAGGTTTCCAATGAGCAGTTCTTC.

This clonotype showed up just a few times. The CDR3 here is CASSGSDYGYTF. For the CDR3, the DNA is TGCGCCAGCAGTGGGAGCGATTATGGCTACACCTTC. The V call is TRBV5-1, the J call TRBJ1-2; D uncertain. Trimming stripped 5 bases from V and 5 bases from J, with 10 bases between. Germline-derived CDR1 and CDR2 are SGHRS and YFSETQ. This CDR3 is 12 amino acids long.

This clonotype turned up a few times. CDR3 nucleotide sequence: TGTGCCACCAGTGATTCCGGACGCAGGGGACGCTACACCTTC. Translating gives CATSDSGRRGRYTF. This chain links TRBV24-1 with TRBJ1-2, with a tentative D call TRBD1 (6 bases). Trimming took off 2 bases at V and 9 bases at J, with 15 bases between the two ends. CDR3 size: 14 residues. The V gene's germline CDR1 is KGHDR and CDR2 SFDVKD.

V is TRBV20-1 and J is TRBJ1-5; D not certain. In germline, CDR1 is DFQATT, CDR2 SNEGSKA (reference sequence). V lost 0 bases to trimming and J lost 0 bases, with 12 bases between them. This CDR3 has 16 amino acids. CDR3 coding DNA: TGCAGTGCTAGAGATCTCGCCAAATATAGCAATCAGCCCCAGCATTTT. Residues: CSARDLAKYSNQPQHF.

This clonotype has a single count. The rearrangement joins TRBV7-3 to TRBJ1-1; no clear D gene. Trimming pared 1 base from V and 5 bases from J, leaving 8 bases between. Germline values: CDR1 SGHTA, CDR2 FQGTGA. The CDR3 is made up of 13 amino acids. CDR3 region: CASSLKKETEAFF. The CDR3 coding sequence is TGTGCCAGCAGCTTAAAGAAGGAGACTGAAGCTTTCTTT.

The chain employs TRBV9 and TRBJ2-3; 7 bases agree with TRBD2. Germline CDR1 SGDLS, CDR2 YYNGEE. This CDR3 has 14 residues. Losses at the gene ends were 7 bases for V and 3 bases for J; bases not matched to a gene: 8. The CDR3 is CASGGGLRTDTQYF. The CDR3 DNA reads as TGTGCCAGCGGGGGGGGATTAAGGACAGATACGCAGTATTTT. Full variable domain (missing parts from reference TRBV9 and TRBJ2-3): DSGVTQTPKHLITATGQRVTLRCSPRSGDLSVYWYQQSLDQGLQFLIQYYNGEERAKGNILERFSAQQFPDLHSELNLSSLELGDSALYFCASGGGLRTDTQYFGPGTRLTVL.

This clonotype was picked up a small number of times. This chain links TRBV5-1 with TRBJ1-1, with 8 bases fitting TRBD1. The CDR3 contains 12 residues. Germline trimming cut 6 bases from V and 6 bases from J; bases unmatched to any gene: 4. In germline, CDR1 is SGHRS, CDR2 YFSETQ. The CDR3 nucleotides are TGCGCCAGCAACGGACAGGGCCCTGAAGCTTTCTTT. This gives the protein CASNGQGPEAFF.

This rearrangement joins TRBV18 to TRBJ1-2; D is unclear. The length of the CDR3 is 13 residues. The V end was cut by 4 bases, the J end by 4 bases, with 10 bases between. Germline CDR1 and CDR2: KGHSH and LQKENI. This CDR3 reads CASSQQPPYGYTF. For the CDR3, the DNA is TGTGCCAGCTCACAGCAACCTCCCTATGGCTACACCTTC.